The 27 T cell receptor beta chains in this list originate from one sample, sequenced in a study of technical replicates of blood from a handful of donors. TCRdb keeps only in-frame clones here, not all; method: immunoSEQ multiplex PCR. Here the sample spans approximately 94,000 clones, about 95% being singletons. Material: T cells isolated from PBMCs. These receptors were collected from a human donor in good health.

As regards this clone: Sequence at one end of the junction differs from germline and may be a read error. This chain links TRBV5-1 with TRBJ2-7; 14 positions match TRBD2. Germline V CDR1 and CDR2: SGHRS, YFSETQ. The CDR3 sequence is 17 residues long. Here the CDR3 reads CASSLASTSGRAYEQYF. CDR3 bases: TGCGCCAGCAGCTTGGCATCGACTAGCGGGAGGGCCTATGAGCAGTACTTC.

V is TRBV6-5 and J is TRBJ1-1; 9 nucleotides line up with TRBD1. The CDR3 totals 14 residues. V was pared by 6 bases and J by 4 bases, with 6 bases of the junction left unmatched. The germline gives CDR1 MNHEY, CDR2 SVGAGI. CDR3 in DNA: TGTGCCAGCAGATTACAGGGGGCGCCCACTGAAGCTTTCTTT. It specifies CASRLQGAPTEAFF.

This sequence joins TRBV19 and TRBJ2-7, with D perhaps matching TRBD1 (5 bases). Germline values: CDR1 LNHDA, CDR2 SQIVND (reference sequence). V shed 3 bases and J shed 2 bases, with 11 bases lying between them. The length of the CDR3 is 14 residues. This chain's CDR3 is CASSIVGLTYEQYF. CDR3 DNA sequence: TGTGCCAGTAGTATTGTGGGGCTGACCTACGAGCAGTACTTC.

V gene TRBV6-6 combines with J gene TRBJ1-4; D ambiguous. The CDR3 runs to 13 residues. Deletions cut 5 bases from V and 4 bases from J, with 8 bases between. Germline CDR1 MNHNY, CDR2 SVGAGI (reference sequence). CDR3 nucleotides: TGTGCCAGCAGTGCTCCAGTTAATGAAAAACTGTTTTTT. Its protein is CASSAPVNEKLFF.

The chain recombines TRBV5-4 with TRBJ1-1; a weak D match, TRBD1 (5 bases). CDR1 is SGHNT, CDR2 YYREEE, per germline (reference sequence). CDR3 length: 18 residues. V was pared by 6 bases and J by 2 bases, with 26 bases between. The CDR3 DNA sequence: TGTGCCAGCACCCGTAGAGGATTTGATAGGGGTTTTAACACTGAAGCTTTCTTT. Protein product: CASTRRGFDRGFNTEAFF.

The chain carries TRBV4-1 and TRBJ2-7; D might be TRBD2 (5 bases). The CDR3 has 15 amino acids. Germline CDR1 is MGHRA and CDR2 is YSYEKL. Trimming stripped 4 bases from V and 7 bases from J, with 20 bases between. The CDR3 protein is CASSRETGGLGEQYF. CDR3 bases: TGCGCCAGCAGCCGGGAGACTGGAGGCTTGGGGGAGCAGTACTTC.

This clone was seen a handful of times. This chain links TRBV30 with TRBJ1-1; no firm D call. Trimming cost V 5 bases and J 2 bases, with 6 bases left between them. CDR1 GTSNPN and CDR2 SVGIG come from the germline V gene (reference sequence). The CDR3 length is 11 residues. CDR3 in amino acids: CAWDFNTEAFF. CDR3 DNA: TGTGCCTGGGACTTTAACACTGAAGCTTTCTTT.

This clone was observed once. This rearrangement joins TRBV4-1 to TRBJ2-3, with D unclear. Between the trimmed V and J ends, which lost 0 bases and 4 bases, there was a span of 11 bases. Germline lookup yields CDR1 MGHRA and CDR2 YSYEKL. CDR3 size: 15 residues. The CDR3 DNA reads TGCGCCAGCAGCCAAGAGTGGTCGGTGGCAGATACGCAGTATTTT. It yields the protein CASSQEWSVADTQYF.

The gene calls are TRBV30 and TRBJ1-4; no reliable D call. There are 14 residues in the CDR3. V was pared by 2 bases and J by 5 bases, with 12 bases between. Germline loops: CDR1 GTSNPN, CDR2 SVGIG (reference sequence). The CDR3 nucleotides read TGTGCCTGGAGTAAGTGGTCTACCAATGAAAAACTGTTTTTT. It translates to CAWSKWSTNEKLFF.

The chain combines TRBV7-8 with TRBJ1-1, with TRBD1 identical over 7 bases. The CDR3 is 13 residues long. The germline CDR1 and CDR2 sequences are SGHVS and FQNEAQ. Losses at the gene ends were 6 bases for V and 3 bases for J; bases not matched to a gene: 4. The CDR3 region is CASSTGADTEAFF. As DNA, the CDR3 is TGTGCCAGCAGTACAGGGGCGGACACTGAAGCTTTCTTT.

J is TRBJ1-5 and V is TRBV16, with unresolved D. Germline V lookup: CDR1 KGHSY, CDR2 FQNENV. V was clipped by 0 bases and J by 2 bases, with 8 bases between them. The CDR3 spans 15 residues. The CDR3 DNA is TGTGCCAGCAGCCAATCGGCCGGAGGCAATCAGCCCCAGCATTTT. This gives the protein CASSQSAGGNQPQHF. The full variable domain, its missing parts supplied by reference TRBV16 and TRBJ1-5, is GEEVAQTPKHLVRGEGQKAKLYCAPIKGHSYVFWYQQVLKNEFKFLISFQNENVFDETGMPKERFSAKCLPNSPCSLEIQATKLEDSAVYFCASSQSAGGNQPQHFGDGTRLSIL.

The rearrangement uses TRBV5-1 and TRBJ2-3; 7 nucleotides line up with TRBD2. The CDR3 spans 16 residues. V gave up 5 bases and J gave up 0 bases; unmatched junction bases: 9. Looked up from germline, CDR1 is SGHRS and CDR2 is YFSETQ. The CDR3 protein is CASRVGGRFSTDTQYF. CDR3 nucleotide sequence: TGCGCCAGCAGAGTGGGCGGGAGATTTAGCACAGATACGCAGTATTTT.

The chain has TRBV28 and TRBJ1-1, with 9 bases lining up with TRBD1. V lost 6 bases and J lost 6; bases outside the gene matches: 14. CDR1 and CDR2 from the germline V gene are MDHEN and SYDVKM. The CDR3 extends over 16 amino acids. As DNA, the CDR3 is TGTGCCAGCAGCGGGACAGGGCCGGGAAGAGTGGCTGAAGCTTTCTTT. It encodes CASSGTGPGRVAEAFF.

The chain couples TRBV27 to TRBJ2-7; TRBD2 aligns across 13 bases. The germline CDR1 and CDR2 sequences are MNHEY and SMNVEV (reference sequence). After removal of 3 bases from V and 7 bases from J, the junction contained 6 bases not matched to a gene. CDR3 length: 15 amino acids. In DNA form, the CDR3 reads TGTGCCAGCAGTTTCGGACTAGCGGGAGTGCGGGAGCAGTACTTC. Protein: CASSFGLAGVREQYF.

In DNA form, the CDR3 reads TGTGCCAGCAGTCTCCGACAGGGGGTTACCTATGGCTACACCTTC. Amino acid sequence: CASSLRQGVTYGYTF. The chain combines TRBV27 with TRBJ1-2; TRBD1 matches at 9 bases. Trimming took 5 bases from V and 4 from J; bases not matched to a gene: 8. Germline values: CDR1 MNHEY, CDR2 SMNVEV (reference sequence). The CDR3 runs to 15 residues.

This chain uses TRBV5-6 with TRBJ2-1; 12 positions match TRBD2. Unmatched junction bases numbered 5, after V lost 4 bases and J lost 0 bases. Per the germline V gene, CDR1 is SGHDT and CDR2 is YYEEEE. The CDR3 is 17 residues long. The CDR3, as DNA: TGTGCCAGCAGCGCTGGACTAGCGGGAATCTCCTACAATGAGCAGTTCTTC. This translates into CASSAGLAGISYNEQFF.

The rearrangement joins TRBV7-6 to TRBJ2-1, with D possibly being TRBD2 (5 bases). CDR1 is SGHVS and CDR2 is FNYEAQ in the germline V gene. Trimming pared 5 bases from V and 5 bases from J, leaving 10 bases between. There are 13 residues in the CDR3. The CDR3 region is CASSHGLHNEQFF. In nucleotides, the CDR3 is TGTGCCAGCAGCCACGGACTTCACAATGAGCAGTTCTTC. Drawing the rest from reference TRBV7-6 and TRBJ2-1, the complete variable domain is GAGVSQSPRYKVTKRGQDVALRCDPISGHVSLYWYRQALGQGPEFLTYFNYEAQQDKSGLPNDRFSAERPEGSISTLTIQRTEQRDSAMYRCASSHGLHNEQFFGPGTRLTVL.

The chain combines TRBV7-6 with TRBJ2-5; D remains unclear. V lost 2 bases, J lost 5 bases, and 12 bases lay in between. The CDR3 sequence is 14 residues long. CDR1 and CDR2 from the germline V gene are SGHVS and FNYEAQ. The CDR3 DNA follows: TGTGCCAGCAGCTTAATAACCATCGGGGAGACCCAGTACTTC. Translation gives CASSLITIGETQYF.

The chain has TRBV7-6 and TRBJ2-7, with a tentative D call TRBD1 (6 bases). The CDR3 covers 16 residues. Deletions cut 6 bases from V and 3 bases from J, with 21 bases between. CDR1 SGHVS and CDR2 FNYEAQ come from the germline V gene. CDR3 protein: CASSSLTGRFIYEQYF. Here the CDR3 DNA reads TGTGCCAGCAGTTCTTTAACAGGGAGATTTATCTACGAGCAGTACTTC.

This chain links TRBV25-1 with TRBJ2-7; D may be TRBD1 (6 bases). Germline V gene lookup returns CDR1 MGHDK and CDR2 SYGVNS. V was shortened by 2 bases and J by 5 bases, with 10 bases between the two germline ends. The CDR3 is made up of 13 amino acids. In DNA form, the CDR3 reads TGTGCCAGCAGTGAACAGGGGCGGGACGAGCAGTACTTC. The encoded protein is CASSEQGRDEQYF.

About this clone: One end of the junction is discordant with germline, which a read error may explain. The V gene is TRBV7-9, the J gene TRBJ2-7; 9 bases agree with TRBD1. The germline V gene encodes CDR1 SEHNR and CDR2 FQNEAQ (reference sequence). CDR3 length equals 15 residues. In DNA, the CDR3 is TGTGCCAGCAGCTTAGTAGGGACAGGGTCCTTCGAGCAGTACTTC. As protein: CASSLVGTGSFEQYF.

This chain links TRBV6-1 with TRBJ1-5; 8 nucleotides match TRBD1. Looked up from germline, CDR1 is MNHNS and CDR2 is SASEGT. J gave up 0 bases and V 0 bases, and 10 bases lay outside the gene matches. The CDR3 extends over 19 amino acids. The CDR3 DNA reads TGTGCCAGCAGTGAAGCAGTTGGCAGGGGGCTTTATAGCAATCAGCCCCAGCATTTT. It encodes CASSEAVGRGLYSNQPQHF.

The rearrangement uses TRBV15 and TRBJ2-3, with 9 bases fitting TRBD1. There are 17 residues in the CDR3. CDR1 LNHNV and CDR2 YYDKDF come from the germline V gene (reference sequence). V lost 0 bases and J lost 6; bases outside the gene matches: 10. CDR3 amino acids: CATSRDSWDRDADTQYF. In DNA, the CDR3 is TGTGCCACCAGCAGAGATTCCTGGGACAGGGATGCGGATACGCAGTATTTT.

This CDR3 reads CASSERAGSTDTQYF. CDR3 bases: TGTGCCAGCAGCGAGAGAGCGGGGAGCACAGATACGCAGTATTTT. V and J are TRBV7-8 and TRBJ2-3; 7 bases match TRBD2. Germline CDR1 SGHVS, CDR2 FQNEAQ. The CDR3 spans 15 residues. Unmatched junction bases numbered 5, after V lost 5 bases and J lost 0 bases. The whole variable domain, remainder taken from reference TRBV7-8 and TRBJ2-3, is GAGVSQSPRYKVAKRGQDVALRCDPISGHVSLFWYQQALGQGPEFLTYFQNEAQLDKSGLPSDRFFAERPEGSVSTLKIQRTQQEDSAVYLCASSERAGSTDTQYFGPGTRLTVL.

The sample holds one count of this clone. The chain joins TRBV18 to TRBJ2-5, with 12 positions matching TRBD2. This CDR3 is built from 17 residues. The germline V gene encodes CDR1 KGHSH and CDR2 LQKENI. V shed 2 bases, J shed 3 bases, and the junction held 7 bases outside the gene matches. The CDR3 nucleotides read TGTGCCAGCTCACCAGTGACTAGCGGGAGACCCGAAGAGACCCAGTACTTC. It encodes CASSPVTSGRPEETQYF.

This chain joins TRBV5-4 and TRBJ2-7, with 10 bases that match TRBD1. Germline trimming cut 5 bases from V and 3 bases from J; bases unmatched to any gene: 2. This CDR3 has 13 amino acids. Germline-derived CDR1 and CDR2 are SGHNT and YYREEE (reference sequence). The CDR3, as DNA: TGTGCCAGCAGTTGGGACAGGGGCTACGAGCAGTACTTC. The encoded protein is CASSWDRGYEQYF.

This sequence joins TRBV5-1 and TRBJ1-1; a weak D match, TRBD1 (6 bases). V lost 4 bases and J 4 bases, leaving 14 bases between the germline ends. The CDR3 is 14 amino acids. Germline V gives CDR1 SGHRS, CDR2 YFSETQ. DNA of the CDR3: TGCGCCAGCAGCCCTGAAGGGGGAATCACTGAAGCTTTCTTT. Protein product: CASSPEGGITEAFF.